Below, 18 T cell receptor beta chains from the same sample are listed, as sequenced in a study of regulatory T cells in long-lasting Graves disease. Time point noted: newly diagnosed GD, antithyroid drugs for less than 3 months. RNA isolated from PBMCs was used to make the TCR library. The TCR beta library used iRepertoire HTBI primers with Arm-PCR amplification of CDR3. TCRdb independently ran MiXCR on the multiplex PCR reads; one entry per CDR3 protein. The table records roughly 360,000 distinct CDR3 sequences, 10% to 15% of them present only once. This same sample was also taken into another study, of T cells in Graves' hyperthyroidism and ophthalmopathy.

The sample was peripheral blood mononuclear cells (PBMCs), taken at new diagnosis, from a patient treated with antithyroid drugs. The receptors shown here come from a woman between 18 and 30 years old with Graves disease.

Regarding this clonotype: The junction does not match germline at one end; this may be a read error. The chain carries TRBV6-4 and TRBJ2-1; D ambiguous. There are 14 residues in the CDR3. Germline V lookup: CDR1 MRHNA, CDR2 SNTAGT. CDR3 sequence reads: CANSEAPQSTEQFF. The CDR3 bases are TGTGCCAACAGTGAAGCTCCCCAAAGTACTGAGCAGTTCTTC.

This clonotype was recorded at least ten times. The chain couples TRBV6-5 to TRBJ2-2; D ambiguous. The CDR3 loop spans 15 amino acids. Trimming removed 1 base at V and 0 bases at J, with 6 bases between. Per the germline V gene, CDR1 is MNHEY and CDR2 is SVGAGI. This CDR3 reads CASSYYGPNTGELFF. CDR3 nucleotide sequence: TGTGCCAGCAGTTACTACGGGCCGAACACCGGGGAGCTGTTTTTT.

The V gene is TRBV20-1, the J gene TRBJ2-5, with D possibly matching TRBD2 (5 bases). The CDR3 is 14 residues long. Germline CDR1 is DFQATT and CDR2 is SNEGSKA (reference sequence). V lost 0 bases and J lost 2, with 10 bases in between. CDR3 loop: CSARDRTVQETQYF. The CDR3 nucleotides read TGCAGTGCTAGAGATAGGACTGTACAAGAGACCCAGTACTTC.

This clonotype was found many times. The V call is TRBV7-9, the J call TRBJ2-1; D uncertain. Germline V gene data show CDR1 as SEHNR and CDR2 as FQNEAQ (reference sequence). Trimming removed 2 bases from V and 6 bases from J, with 5 bases in between. The length of the CDR3 is 12 residues. The chain's CDR3 is CASSLMSNEQFF. DNA of the CDR3: TGTGCCAGCAGCTTAATGAGCAATGAGCAGTTCTTC.

CDR3 DNA sequence: TGTGCCAGCAGGTCCCGGGAGTCTGGGGCCAACGTCCTGACTTTC. This encodes CASRSRESGANVLTF. The J gene is TRBJ2-6, the V gene TRBV12-3 or TRBV12-4; TRBD2 might be the D (6 bases). V shed 6 bases and J shed 1 base, with 10 bases lying between them. The CDR3 extends over 15 amino acids.

This clonotype was seen repeatedly, ten times or more. This sequence joins TRBV11-1 and TRBJ1-1; D is perhaps TRBD1 (6 bases). In germline, CDR1 is SGHAT, CDR2 FQDESV (reference sequence). The CDR3 is 15 residues long. V lost 0 bases and J 3 bases, leaving 11 bases between the germline ends. The CDR3 coding sequence is TGTGCCAGCAGCTTAGCGGGGGCTCTGGACACTGAAGCTTTCTTT. It is translated as CASSLAGALDTEAFF.

This clonotype was recorded many times. Relative to the germline gene, one junction end is altered; a read error may explain this. The rearrangement joins TRBV5-1 to TRBJ2-7; D is unresolved. This CDR3 comprises 12 residues. CDR1 is SGHRS, CDR2 YFSETQ, per germline. The CDR3 protein is CASSLEGYEQYF. The CDR3 nucleotides are TGTGCCAGCAGCTTGGAAGGCTACGAGCAGTACTTC.

This clonotype was observed many times. This chain connects TRBV20-1 to TRBJ2-7, with unresolved D. CDR3 size: 15 residues. Germline V gene lookup returns CDR1 DFQATT and CDR2 SNEGSKA (reference sequence). The ends were cut back, 4 bases at V and 6 bases at J, with 22 bases in the middle. Here the CDR3 reads CSATERSVPPGEQYF. The CDR3 DNA is TGCAGTGCTACCGAGCGTTCGGTACCTCCGGGCGAGCAGTACTTC.

The CDR3 region is CASSIGGVGNEQFF. In DNA, the CDR3 is TGTGCCAGTAGTATCGGAGGTGTGGGGAATGAGCAGTTCTTC. The J gene is TRBJ2-1, the V gene TRBV19, with a possible D match to TRBD2 (5 bases). CDR1 is LNHDA, CDR2 SQIVND, per germline (reference sequence). This CDR3 region has 14 residues. The germline V and J ends were trimmed by 3 bases and 7 bases, with 13 bases remaining between them.

The chain combines TRBV7-9 with TRBJ1-1, with 8 bases lining up with TRBD1. CDR3 length: 13 residues. Trimming cost V 2 bases and J 11 bases; bases outside gene matches: 7. From germline, CDR1 is SEHNR and CDR2 FQNEAQ (reference sequence). The CDR3 loop is CASSLSQGARAFF. DNA for the CDR3: TGTGCCAGCAGCTTAAGCCAGGGGGCTCGCGCTTTCTTT.

The rearrangement uses TRBV28 and TRBJ2-1; possibly TRBD1 or TRBD2 for D (5 bases each). With 3 bases removed from V and 10 bases from J, the gap between germline ends came to 22 bases. This CDR3 contains 16 residues. CDR1 is MDHEN, CDR2 SYDVKM, per germline. This CDR3 is CASSFQKGSLIEEQFF. Written as DNA, the CDR3 is TGTGCCAGCAGTTTTCAGAAGGGGAGCCTCATAGAGGAGCAGTTCTTC.

V usage is TRBV14 and J usage is TRBJ2-1, with 11 bases lining up with TRBD2. The V segment lost 3 bases and the J segment 5 bases; nucleotides outside the gene matches: 18. This CDR3 contains 20 residues. CDR1 SGHDN and CDR2 FVKESK come from the germline V gene. The CDR3 bases are TGTGCCAGCAGCCAGATCCCGACTAGCGGGACGGGGTGGTTCGACAATGAGCAGTTCTTC. This translates into CASSQIPTSGTGWFDNEQFF.

The rearrangement joins TRBV9 to TRBJ2-1, with 9 positions matching TRBD2. The CDR3 runs 17 residues. Unmatched junction bases numbered 15, after V lost 4 bases and J lost 7 bases. Germline V gives CDR1 SGDLS, CDR2 YYNGEE. The CDR3 nucleotides read TGTGCCAGCAGCTCAACGGTTGGTAGCGGGGGTTTTAATGAGCAGTTCTTC. This codes for CASSSTVGSGGFNEQFF.

This clonotype has at least ten counts. The chain combines TRBV6-5 with TRBJ2-5; no reliable D call. The V gene's germline CDR1 is MNHEY and CDR2 SVGAGI. There are 15 residues in the CDR3. V was shortened by 0 bases and J by 2 bases, with 10 bases between the two germline ends. CDR3 residues: CASSYSFALQETQYF. As DNA, the CDR3 is TGTGCCAGCAGTTACTCGTTCGCCTTGCAAGAGACCCAGTACTTC.

The J gene is TRBJ1-1, the V gene TRBV6-2 or TRBV6-3; D uncertain. There are 12 residues in the CDR3. V gave up 0 bases and J gave up 8 bases, with 7 bases separating them. Germline V CDR1 and CDR2: MNHEY, SVGEGT. CDR3 DNA: TGTGCCAGCAGTTACTCCACGGTGGAAGCTTTCTTT. It encodes CASSYSTVEAFF.

In its sample, this clonotype was seen many times. The chain combines TRBV6-1 with TRBJ2-1; D tentatively reads TRBD1 or TRBD2 (6 bases each). V dropped 5 bases and J dropped 0 bases, with 11 bases sitting between them. This CDR3 comprises 15 residues. Germline V gene data show CDR1 as MNHNS and CDR2 as SASEGT. As DNA, the CDR3 is TGTGCCAGCAGTAAAGGGGGGATCTCCTACAATGAGCAGTTCTTC. The encoded protein is CASSKGGISYNEQFF.

The CDR3 here is CSAREWTVDTQYF. The CDR3 bases are TGCAGTGCTAGAGAATGGACAGTCGATACGCAGTATTTT. The V gene is TRBV20-1, the J gene TRBJ2-3; TRBD1 is a possible D gene (6 bases). Germline V gene sequence: CDR1 DFQATT, CDR2 SNEGSKA (reference sequence). The CDR3 spans 13 residues. V lost 0 bases, J lost 6 bases, and 10 bases lay in between.

There are many counts of this clonotype. The gene calls are TRBV11-2 and TRBJ2-3, with 9 bases lining up with TRBD1. This CDR3 is built from 15 residues. The J segment lost 2 bases and the V segment lost 5 bases, leaving 5 bases of the junction unmatched. Germline-derived CDR1 and CDR2 are SGHAT and FQNNGV. CDR3 bases: TGTGCCAGCAGCCCGGGGACAGGGTACACAGATACGCAGTATTTT. This sequence encodes CASSPGTGYTDTQYF.